These 9 T cell receptor beta chains came from one sample sequenced in a study of blood T cells in healthy people across ages. A sample-barcoded 5' primer and a J-beta primer mix were used in a second PCR of roughly 6 to 11 cycles. In TCRdb, the 5' RACE reads were re-called with MiXCR into one record per CDR3 protein. Found here are about 760,000 distinct CDR3 sequences, more than 55% of them singletons; the top ten hold around a quarter. Sequences were obtained from blood. Receptor source: a man aged 35 to 55 in good health.

The J gene is TRBJ2-4, the V gene TRBV5-1, with TRBD1 as a possible D gene (6 bases). The germline V gene encodes CDR1 SGHRS and CDR2 YFSETQ. V gave up 4 bases and J gave up 5 bases, with 13 bases separating them. The CDR3 has 14 residues. The DNA for the CDR3 is TGCGCCAGCAGCCAGTTACAGGGCGAAAACATTCAGTACTTC. Translated, it gives CASSQLQGENIQYF. The whole variable domain, remainder taken from reference TRBV5-1 and TRBJ2-4, is KAGVTQTPRYLIKTRGQQVTLSCSPISGHRSVSWYQQTPGQGLQFLFEYFSETQRNKGNFPGRFSGRQFSNSRSEMNVSTLELGDSALYLCASSQLQGENIQYFGAGTRLSVL.

The gene calls are TRBV9 and TRBJ2-5, with 7 nucleotides matching TRBD2. The CDR3 spans 16 residues. V lost 0 bases to trimming and J lost 0 bases; unmatched junction nucleotides: 5. CDR1 is SGDLS, CDR2 YYNGEE, per germline. This CDR3 is CASSVGDAGDQETQYF. The CDR3 DNA is TGTGCCAGCAGCGTAGGGGATGCGGGGGACCAAGAGACCCAGTACTTC.

This clonotype is a singleton in its sample. The chain has TRBV7-2 and TRBJ2-1; 8 bases map to TRBD2. V lost 5 bases to trimming and J lost 12 bases; unmatched junction nucleotides: 9. CDR3 length: 13 amino acids. Germline assignment: CDR1 SGHTA and CDR2 FQGNSA. CDR3 in amino acids: CASSTRTSSGQFF. For the CDR3, the DNA is TGTGCCAGCAGCACCCGGACTAGCTCTGGGCAGTTCTTC.

This chain joins TRBV9 and TRBJ2-3, with a tentative D call TRBD2 (7 bases). The CDR3 extends over 15 amino acids. Germline CDR1 and CDR2: SGDLS and YYNGEE. V dropped 0 bases and J dropped 5 bases, with 13 bases sitting between them. The DNA for the CDR3 is TGTGCCAGCAGCGTAGAGGGGGGGCGCGAAGATACGCAGTATTTT. Amino acids: CASSVEGGREDTQYF.

The V and J genes are TRBV20-1 and TRBJ2-1; 8 nucleotides align to TRBD2. V gave up 6 bases and J gave up 0 bases; unmatched junction bases: 7. The CDR3 totals 15 residues. Germline lookup yields CDR1 DFQATT and CDR2 SNEGSKA (reference sequence). DNA of the CDR3: TGCAGTGCGGGGCGGGGGGCCGCCTCCTACAATGAGCAGTTCTTC. Protein product: CSAGRGAASYNEQFF.

The gene calls are TRBV6-5 and TRBJ2-6; D might be TRBD1 (5 bases). CDR1 MNHEY and CDR2 SVGAGI come from the germline V gene. Trimming cost V 2 bases and J 2 bases, with 10 bases left between them. The CDR3 extends over 16 amino acids. Here the CDR3 reads CASSYTSGTGANVLTF. CDR3 sequence (DNA): TGTGCCAGCAGTTACACCTCAGGGACTGGGGCCAACGTCCTGACTTTC.

V usage is TRBV7-9 and J usage is TRBJ2-1, with a tentative D call TRBD2 (7 bases). From germline, CDR1 is SEHNR and CDR2 FQNEAQ (reference sequence). This CDR3 contains 12 residues. The ends were cut back, 11 bases at V and 7 bases at J, with 15 bases in the middle. In nucleotides, the CDR3 is TGTGCCGGGGGGGGGCCACGGAATGAGCAGTTCTTC. It specifies CAGGGPRNEQFF.

This clonotype has just one count. This sequence joins TRBV7-2 and TRBJ2-4; D not certain. V lost 7 bases and J 13 bases, leaving 23 bases between the germline ends. Looked up from germline, CDR1 is SGHTA and CDR2 is FQGNSA. The CDR3 runs 14 residues. The CDR3 DNA is TGTGCCAGCAACCTGGCTTCGCACTACAATGAGCAGTACTTC. This codes for CASNLASHYNEQYF.

The V gene is TRBV7-2, the J gene TRBJ2-6; tentatively, D is TRBD2 (6 bases). The CDR3 extends over 17 amino acids. Trimming took off 1 base at V and 4 bases at J, with 14 bases between the two ends. Germline assignment: CDR1 SGHTA and CDR2 FQGNSA. CDR3 sequence: CASSLDGAAGGANVLTF. CDR3 sequence (DNA): TGTGCCAGCAGCTTAGACGGGGCTGCGGGGGGGGCCAACGTCCTGACTTTC.